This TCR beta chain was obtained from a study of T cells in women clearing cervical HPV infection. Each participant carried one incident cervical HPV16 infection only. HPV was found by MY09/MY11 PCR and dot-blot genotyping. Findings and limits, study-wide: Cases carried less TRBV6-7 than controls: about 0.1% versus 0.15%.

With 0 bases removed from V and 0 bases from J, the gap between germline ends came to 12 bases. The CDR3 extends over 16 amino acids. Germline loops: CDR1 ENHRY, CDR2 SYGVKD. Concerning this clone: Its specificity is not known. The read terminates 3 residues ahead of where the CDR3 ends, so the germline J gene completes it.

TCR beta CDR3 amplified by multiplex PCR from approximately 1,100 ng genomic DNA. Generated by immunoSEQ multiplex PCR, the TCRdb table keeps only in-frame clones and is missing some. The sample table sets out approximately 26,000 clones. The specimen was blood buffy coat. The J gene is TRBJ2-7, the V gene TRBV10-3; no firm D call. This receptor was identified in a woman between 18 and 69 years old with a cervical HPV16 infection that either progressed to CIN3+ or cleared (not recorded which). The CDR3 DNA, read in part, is TGTGCCATCAGTGAGTCTCTCCCTCCTAGCTCCTACGAG. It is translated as CAISESLPPSSYE. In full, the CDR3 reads CAISESLPPSSYEQYF.